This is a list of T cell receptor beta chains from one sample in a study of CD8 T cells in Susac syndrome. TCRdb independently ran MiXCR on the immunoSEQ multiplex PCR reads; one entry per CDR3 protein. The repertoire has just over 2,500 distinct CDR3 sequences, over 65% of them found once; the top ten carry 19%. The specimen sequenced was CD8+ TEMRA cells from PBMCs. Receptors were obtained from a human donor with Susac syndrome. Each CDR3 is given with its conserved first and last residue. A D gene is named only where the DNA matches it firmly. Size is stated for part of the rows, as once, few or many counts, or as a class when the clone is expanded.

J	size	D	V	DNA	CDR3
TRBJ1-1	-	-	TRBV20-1	TGCAGTGCTAGGGGGGAGACTGAAGCTTTCTTT	CSARGETEAFF
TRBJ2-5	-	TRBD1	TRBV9	TGTGCCAGCAGCGTATTCGGCAGGGGGATACAAGAGACCCAGTACTTC	CASSVFGRGIQETQYF
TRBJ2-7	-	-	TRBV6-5	TGTGCCAGCAGCCTCTCGGCGAGCTACGAGCAGTACTTC	CASSLSASYEQYF
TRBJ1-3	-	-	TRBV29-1	TGCAGCGTCCTAGCAGGGGTATATGGAAACACCATATATTTT	CSVLAGVYGNTIYF
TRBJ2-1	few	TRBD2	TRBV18	TGTGCCAGCTCACCGTACCCTGCTAGCGGGTACAATGAGCAGTTCTTC	CASSPYPASGYNEQFF
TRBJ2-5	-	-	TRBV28	TGTGCCAGCAGTTTGGGTTCCGACTGGGCTGTCAAAGAGACCCAGTACTTC	CASSLGSDWAVKETQYF
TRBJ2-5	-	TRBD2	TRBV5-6	TGTGCCAGCAGCTTGGTGGGGGGGCAAGAGACCCAGTACTTC	CASSLVGGQETQYF
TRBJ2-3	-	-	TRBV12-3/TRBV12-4	TGTGCCAGCAGTTTATTAGTCTTCACAGATACGCATTATTTT	CASSLLVFTDTHYF
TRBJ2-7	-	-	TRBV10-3	TGTGCCATCAGTGCTTCCTACGAGCAGTACTTC	CAISASYEQYF
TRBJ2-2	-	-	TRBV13	TGTGCCAGCAGCCAGGGGCGGGGGTGGAACACCGGGGAGCTGTTTTTT	CASSQGRGWNTGELFF